This TCR beta chain was identified during a study of cytomegalovirus exposure and HLA in healthy donors. CDR3 length: 13 residues. Germline V gene lookup returns CDR1 GTSNPN and CDR2 SVGIG (reference sequence). Trimming pared 4 bases from V and 0 bases from J, leaving 9 bases between. In the PCR, 60 Vbeta and 13 Jbeta primers were used. Assay used: immunoSEQ multiplex PCR; TCRdb lists only in-frame clones, some missing. Of 150,000 to 200,000 clones listed, 70% to 85% were seen once; the top ten hold around 1.5%. This TCR derives from a man between 18 and 29 years old in good health and CMV-seronegative. Sequenced input: PBMCs. This chain connects TRBV30 to TRBJ1-2; D ambiguous. As DNA, the CDR3 is TGTGCCTGGATCGGAGATTCTAACTATGGCTACACCTTC. The encoded protein is CAWIGDSNYGYTF.